One sample yielded the 28 T cell receptor beta chains listed below, sequenced in a study of blood T cells in healthy people across ages. PCR was performed a second time for roughly 7 to 12 cycles using a sample-barcoded 5' primer and a J-beta primer mix. TCRdb re-called the 5' RACE reads through MiXCR, storing one row per CDR3 protein. The profile shows 1.5 million to 2 million distinct CDR3 sequences, roughly 50% of them singletons. Sequenced input: blood. The receptors here all came from a woman aged 40 to 50 in good health.

This chain uses TRBV20-1 with TRBJ1-2, with TRBD1 matching 8 bases. Germline CDR1 DFQATT, CDR2 SNEGSKA (reference sequence). With 3 bases clipped from V and 6 bases from J, the junction kept 12 bases outside the gene matches. The CDR3 loop spans 15 amino acids. The CDR3 DNA is TGCAGTGCTAGCCAGACAGGGGCAAGGCTCCATGGCTACACCTTC. It encodes CSASQTGARLHGYTF.

This clonotype was seen more than once but under ten times. The chain carries TRBV9 and TRBJ2-7; D may correspond to TRBD1 or TRBD2 (5 bases each). The length of the CDR3 is 16 residues. V gave up 4 bases and J gave up 3 bases, with 20 bases separating them. Germline CDR1 reads SGDLS; CDR2 reads YYNGEE. The CDR3 is CASSPRRGTLGYEQYF. CDR3 DNA: TGTGCCAGCAGCCCCAGACGAGGGACCCTAGGCTACGAGCAGTACTTC.

This chain uses TRBV18 with TRBJ2-7, with 8 bases matching TRBD2. CDR3 length: 15 amino acids. Germline trimming cut 3 bases from V and 2 bases from J; bases unmatched to any gene: 6. Germline CDR1 and CDR2: KGHSH and LQKENI. CDR3 sequence reads: CASSPPGGRAYEQYF. CDR3 nucleotides: TGTGCCAGCTCACCCCCGGGGGGGCGTGCCTACGAGCAGTACTTC. The whole variable domain, remainder taken from reference TRBV18 and TRBJ2-7, is NAGVMQNPRHLVRRRGQEARLRCSPMKGHSHVYWYRQLPEEGLKFMVYLQKENIIDESGMPKERFSAEFPKEGPSILRIQQVVRGDSAAYFCASSPPGGRAYEQYFGPGTRLTVT.

The chain links TRBV15 to TRBJ1-5; no definite D call. This CDR3 comprises 16 residues. V lost 0 bases, J lost 0 bases, and 9 bases lay in between. Germline CDR1 is LNHNV and CDR2 is YYDKDF (reference sequence). Here the CDR3 reads CATSRDLSASNQPQHF. The CDR3, as DNA: TGTGCCACCAGCAGAGATTTGTCAGCTAGCAATCAGCCCCAGCATTTT.

J is TRBJ2-7 and V is TRBV9; TRBD2 agrees at 8 bases. The J call could be wrong; TRBJ2-5 is a better fit for the DNA end. In germline, CDR1 is SGDLS, CDR2 YYNGEE. This CDR3 region has 17 residues. The CDR3 coding sequence is TGTGCCAGCAGCGTTGCCGAAGGCGGGGGGTTTCAAGAGACCCAGTACTTC. Protein product: CASSVAEGGGFQETQYF.

This chain uses TRBV13 with TRBJ2-5; D tentatively reads TRBD1 or TRBD2 (5 bases each). This CDR3 contains 13 residues. Germline CDR1 and CDR2: PRHDT and FYEKMQ (reference sequence). V was clipped by 5 bases and J by 5 bases, with 12 bases between them. The CDR3 sequence is CASSGHGTETQYF. The CDR3 bases are TGTGCCAGCAGCGGTCATGGGACGGAGACCCAGTACTTC.

J is TRBJ2-5 and V is TRBV6-2 or TRBV6-3, with D perhaps matching TRBD2 (6 bases). In germline, CDR1 is MNHEY, CDR2 SVGEGT. The V end was cut by 7 bases, the J end by 11 bases, with 32 bases between. CDR3 size: 17 residues. The CDR3 coding sequence is TGTGCCAGCACCGGAGGGGCGTCGGCGGACTCCTACAATGAGCAGTACTTC. Its translation is CASTGGASADSYNEQYF.

This clonotype was detected only once. This chain uses TRBV5-1 with TRBJ2-4, with D unresolved. The assigned J gene may be wrong: the sequence end matches TRBJ2-7 better. Germline values: CDR1 SGHRS, CDR2 YFSETQ. The CDR3 consists of 14 residues. The CDR3 sequence is CASSLGDTYYEQYF. In DNA, the CDR3 is TGCGCCAGCAGCTTAGGAGACACCTACTACGAGCAGTACTTC.

This chain uses TRBV12-3 or TRBV12-4 with TRBJ2-5; TRBD2 might be the D (5 bases). Trimming took off 6 bases at V and 0 bases at J, with 17 bases between the two ends. There are 16 residues in the CDR3. CDR3 residues: CASSLASQMYQETQYF. CDR3 nucleotides: TGTGCCAGCAGCCTGGCTAGCCAGATGTACCAAGAGACCCAGTACTTC.

The chain combines TRBV14 with TRBJ2-3; the match to TRBD1 covers 7 bases. This CDR3 has 16 residues. The J segment lost 0 bases and the V segment lost 4 bases, leaving 7 bases of the junction unmatched. Per germline, CDR1 SGHDN and CDR2 FVKESK. CDR3 in DNA: TGTGCCAGCAGCCCTTTAGACAGGGCCAGCACAGATACGCAGTATTTT. It specifies CASSPLDRASTDTQYF.

V usage is TRBV7-2 and J usage is TRBJ2-1; D uncertain. The V gene lost 8 bases and the J gene lost 10 bases, with 15 bases spanning the gap. Germline loops: CDR1 SGHTA, CDR2 FQGNSA. The CDR3 loop spans 12 amino acids. Here the CDR3 reads CASRGGTYEQFF. The CDR3 region has the DNA TGTGCCAGCCGCGGTGGAACCTACGAGCAGTTCTTC.

The table lists this clonotype with a few counts. This chain uses TRBV25-1 with TRBJ2-1; the match to TRBD2 covers 12 bases. This CDR3 has 14 amino acids. V shed 4 bases, J shed 10 bases, and the junction held 5 bases outside the gene matches. CDR1 and CDR2 from the germline V gene are MGHDK and SYGVNS. The CDR3 DNA reads TGTGCCAGCAGTGGGACTAGCGGGGTCAGGGAGCAGTTCTTC. It yields the protein CASSGTSGVREQFF.

The chain uses TRBV6-1 and TRBJ2-7; D gene ambiguous. Trimming stripped 0 bases from V and 3 bases from J, with 12 bases between. The CDR3 is 15 amino acids. CDR1 is MNHNS, CDR2 SASEGT, per germline. The chain's CDR3 is CASSEAGLIGYEQYF. Here the CDR3 DNA reads TGTGCCAGCAGTGAAGCAGGGCTAATAGGCTACGAGCAGTACTTC.

The rearrangement links TRBV10-3 to TRBJ2-1, with D possibly TRBD2 on 6 matching bases. V was clipped by 5 bases and J by 0 bases, with 14 bases between them. CDR3 length: 16 amino acids. In germline, CDR1 is ENHRY, CDR2 SYGVKD. Written as DNA, the CDR3 is TGTGCCATCAGTCGGGTAGCGGTCCGCTCCTACAATGAGCAGTTCTTC. Translated: CAISRVAVRSYNEQFF.

The chain has TRBV2 and TRBJ1-5; maybe TRBD1 (5 bases). Germline-derived CDR1 and CDR2 are SNHLY and FYNNEI. V was clipped by 7 bases and J by 2 bases, with 12 bases between them. This CDR3 is built from 14 residues. This CDR3 is CASNGGRGNQPQHF. DNA of the CDR3: TGTGCCAGCAATGGGGGGAGAGGCAATCAGCCCCAGCATTTT.

The V and J genes are TRBV6-2 or TRBV6-3 and TRBJ2-1; TRBD2 is a possible D gene (6 bases). The CDR3 is made up of 15 amino acids. In germline, CDR1 is MNHEY, CDR2 SVGEGT. The V end was cut by 7 bases, the J end by 7 bases, with 20 bases between. The CDR3 reads CASTHLSGGRNEQFF. DNA for the CDR3: TGTGCCAGCACCCACCTTTCCGGGGGTCGAAATGAGCAGTTCTTC.

The chain is built from TRBV7-2 and TRBJ2-5; 8 bases are shared with TRBD1. The J call may be wrong; the DNA end is better matched by TRBJ2-7. Per germline, CDR1 SGHTA and CDR2 FQGNSA. This CDR3 has 13 residues. CDR3 sequence (DNA): TGTGCCAGCAGCCCGGACAGGGAAGGCGAGCAGTACTTC. It is translated as CASSPDREGEQYF.

The sample holds a few counts of this clonotype. This sequence joins TRBV6-2 or TRBV6-3 and TRBJ2-7; 11 positions agree with TRBD2. Germline CDR1 is MNHEY and CDR2 is SVGEGT. V gave up 6 bases and J gave up 2 bases; unmatched junction bases: 3. The CDR3 runs to 14 residues. DNA of the CDR3: TGTGCCAGCAGAACTAGCGGGGGCCCCTACGAGCAGTACTTC. Protein sequence: CASRTSGGPYEQYF.

V usage is TRBV14 and J usage is TRBJ1-6; D gene ambiguous. V lost 4 bases, J lost 11 bases, and 12 bases lay in between. This CDR3 is built from 13 residues. Germline CDR1 SGHDN, CDR2 FVKESK. This CDR3 reads CASSPVDLTPLHF. The DNA of the CDR3 is TGTGCCAGCAGCCCGGTTGACCTAACACCCCTCCACTTT.

The chain joins TRBV7-9 to TRBJ2-7; 11 nucleotides line up with TRBD2. Gene TRBJ2-5 matches the end of the DNA better, so the J call may be wrong. The CDR3 is 18 amino acids. CDR1 and CDR2 from the germline V gene are SEHNR and FQNEAQ (reference sequence). The CDR3 sequence is CASRQLAGAPADEETQYF. The CDR3 DNA sequence: TGTGCCAGCAGACAACTAGCGGGGGCCCCCGCAGATGAAGAGACCCAGTACTTC.

This clonotype was seen only a few times. The chain combines TRBV4-1 with TRBJ1-6; 9 bases agree with TRBD1. This CDR3 is 24 amino acids long. Germline V gene sequence: CDR1 MGHRA, CDR2 YSYEKL. The V segment lost 1 base and the J segment 6 bases; nucleotides outside the gene matches: 28. The CDR3 coding sequence is TGCGCCAGCAGCCAAGTCCAACACGGGATAAGCCGGGACAGGGTAAGGGTGATTAATTCACCCCTCCACTTT. Translated: CASSQVQHGISRDRVRVINSPLHF.

The chain joins TRBV7-9 to TRBJ2-3, with 11 positions matching TRBD2. The CDR3 extends over 16 amino acids. CDR1 and CDR2 (germline): SEHNR, FQNEAQ (reference sequence). V dropped 5 bases and J dropped 6; count of bases not matched to a gene: 10. The CDR3 nucleotides are TGTGCCAGCAGCCCATTTAGCGGGGGGGCCTCGGATACGCAGTATTTT. Residues: CASSPFSGGASDTQYF.

This clonotype was seen once. The V call is TRBV18, the J call TRBJ2-4; D possibly corresponds to TRBD2 (5 bases). TRBJ2-7 matches the DNA end more closely, so the J call is doubtful. Germline CDR1 reads KGHSH; CDR2 reads LQKENI. The CDR3 length is 13 residues. This chain's CDR3 is CASSPQRYYEQYF. For the CDR3, the DNA is TGTGCCAGCTCACCACAGCGGTACTACGAGCAGTACTTC.

V usage is TRBV7-6 and J usage is TRBJ2-7; the D gene is possibly TRBD2 (6 bases). This CDR3 contains 14 residues. Between the trimmed V and J ends, which lost 0 bases and 7 bases, there was a span of 13 bases. The germline CDR1 and CDR2 sequences are SGHVS and FNYEAQ. This CDR3 is CASSLAQASEEQYF. The DNA for the CDR3 is TGTGCCAGCAGCTTAGCGCAGGCTAGCGAGGAGCAGTACTTC. Looking up the rest from reference TRBV7-6 and TRBJ2-7 gives the full variable domain: GAGVSQSPRYKVTKRGQDVALRCDPISGHVSLYWYRQALGQGPEFLTYFNYEAQQDKSGLPNDRFSAERPEGSISTLTIQRTEQRDSAMYRCASSLAQASEEQYFGPGTRLTVT.

This clonotype was counted between two and nine times. This chain connects TRBV10-3 to TRBJ2-7; TRBD1 aligns across 8 bases. The ends lost 3 bases at V and 3 bases at J; junction bases unmatched: 4. The germline V gene has CDR1 ENHRY and CDR2 SYGVKD. This CDR3 region has 14 residues. The CDR3 loop is CAISDPTGGYEQYF. CDR3 sequence (DNA): TGTGCCATCAGTGACCCAACAGGGGGCTACGAGCAGTACTTC.

Notes on this clonotype: At one end, the junction sequence differs from germline, possibly due to a read error. The chain employs TRBV7-9 and TRBJ1-5; possible D gene TRBD1, 5 bases. The CDR3 is 14 amino acids. Germline CDR1 SEHNR, CDR2 FQNEAQ (reference sequence). The CDR3 DNA reads TGTGCCGGCAGCGTTTCGGCAGGGAATCAGCCCCAGCATTTT. As protein: CAGSVSAGNQPQHF. Using reference TRBV7-9 and TRBJ1-5 for the parts outside the CDR3, the full variable domain is DTGVSQNPRHKITKRGQNVTFRCDPISEHNRLYWYRQTLGQGPEFLTYFQNEAQLEKSRLLSDRFSAERPKGSFSTLEIQRTEQGDSAMYLCAGSVSAGNQPQHFGDGTRLSIL.

This clonotype has only a few counts. J is TRBJ1-5 and V is TRBV6-5; D remains unclear. This CDR3 has 15 amino acids. The ends were cut back, 0 bases at V and 5 bases at J, with 11 bases in the middle. CDR1 MNHEY and CDR2 SVGAGI come from the germline V gene. The CDR3 region has the DNA TGTGCCAGCAGTTACTCGACTGGGAGAGATCAGCCCCAGCATTTT. Residues: CASSYSTGRDQPQHF.

The chain uses TRBV14 and TRBJ2-5; the match to TRBD1 covers 7 bases. The J call may be incorrect, as the DNA end agrees better with TRBJ2-4. CDR1 is SGHDN and CDR2 is FVKESK in the germline V gene. The CDR3 extends over 18 amino acids. CDR3 loop: CASSPELDDDRVKNIQYF. CDR3 DNA sequence: TGTGCCAGCAGCCCTGAGCTAGACGATGACAGGGTAAAAAACATTCAGTACTTC.